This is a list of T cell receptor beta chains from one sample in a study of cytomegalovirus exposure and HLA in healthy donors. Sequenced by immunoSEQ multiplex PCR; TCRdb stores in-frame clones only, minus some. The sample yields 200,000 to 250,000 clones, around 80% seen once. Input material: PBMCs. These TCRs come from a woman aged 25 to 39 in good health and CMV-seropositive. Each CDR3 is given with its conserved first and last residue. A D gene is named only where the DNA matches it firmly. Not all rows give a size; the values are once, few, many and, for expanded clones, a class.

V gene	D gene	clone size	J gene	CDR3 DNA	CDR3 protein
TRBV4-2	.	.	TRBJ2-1	TGTGCCAGCAGCCAAGCACCCCAGGGATATGAGCAGTTCTTC	CASSQAPQGYEQFF
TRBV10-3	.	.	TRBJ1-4	TGTGCCATCAGTGGGGGAGAGGACGAAAAACTGTTTTTT	CAISGGEDEKLFF
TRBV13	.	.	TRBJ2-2	TGTGCCAGCAGCTTAATTGCCCGGCAGTCCGGGGAGCTGTTTTTT	CASSLIARQSGELFF
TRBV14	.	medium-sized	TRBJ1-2	TGTGCCAGCAGCCGTATGATGGGGTCTGGAGGCTACACCTTC	CASSRMMGSGGYTF
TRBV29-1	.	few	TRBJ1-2	TGCAGCGTTGATCCCTCGGGGGATAGCTATGGCTACACCTTC	CSVDPSGDSYGYTF
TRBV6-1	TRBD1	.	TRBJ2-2	TGTGCCAGCAGTGCCAAGACAGGGGCGCGGTGGACCGGGGAGCTGTTTTTT	CASSAKTGARWTGELFF
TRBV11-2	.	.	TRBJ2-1	TGTGCCAGCAGCTTAGGGGTCCAGGGTAGCCATGAGCAGTTCTTC	CASSLGVQGSHEQFF
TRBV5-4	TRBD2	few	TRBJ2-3	TGTGCCAGCAGCCGGACTAGCGGGAGCACAGATACGCAGTATTTT	CASSRTSGSTDTQYF
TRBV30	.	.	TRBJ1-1	TGTGCCTGGAACAACTTTCGGACCCGGCCAAGTCCGAACACTGAAGCTTTCTTT	CAWNNFRTRPSPNTEAFF
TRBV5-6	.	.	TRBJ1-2	TGTGCCAGCAGCTTGGGTCCGGATGGCTACACCTTC	CASSLGPDGYTF
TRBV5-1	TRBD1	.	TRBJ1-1	TGCGCCAGCAGCTTGGGTACAGGGGCGAACACTGAAGCTTTCTTT	CASSLGTGANTEAFF
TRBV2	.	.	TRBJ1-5	TGTGCCAGCAGTGAAGAGGGTAACAATCAGCCCCAGCATTTT	CASSEEGNNQPQHF
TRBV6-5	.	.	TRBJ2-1	TGTGCCAGCAGTTACTCTGGTGAGCAGTTCTTC	CASSYSGEQFF
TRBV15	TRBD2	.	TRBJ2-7	TGTGCCACCAGCATGCGGCTAGCGGGCTTCGACGAGCAGTACTTC	CATSMRLAGFDEQYF
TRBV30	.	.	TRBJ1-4	TGTGCACTGGGGGCTACAACTAATGAAAAACTGTTTTTT	CALGATTNEKLFF
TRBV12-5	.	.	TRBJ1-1	TGTGCTAGTGGTCAGGGTTACACTGAAGCTTTCTTT	CASGQGYTEAFF
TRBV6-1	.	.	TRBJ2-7	TGTGCCAGCAGTGAAATGGTGGAGGGGAGTAACGAGCAGTACTTC	CASSEMVEGSNEQYF
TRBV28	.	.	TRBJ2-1	TGTGCCAGCCTGGAGATGGGAGAGCAGTTCTTC	CASLEMGEQFF
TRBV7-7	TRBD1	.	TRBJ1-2	TGTGCTAGCAGGGGGAGTTCCTTC	CASRGSSF
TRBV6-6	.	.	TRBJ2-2	TGTGCCACCCTCCAGGGTTCGAACACCGGGGAGCTGTTTTTT	CATLQGSNTGELFF
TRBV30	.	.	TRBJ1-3	TGTGCCTGTCTTAGCCCCGTCGTAGCTCCTGGAAACACCATATATTTT	CACLSPVVAPGNTIYF
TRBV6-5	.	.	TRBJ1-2	TGTGCCAGCAGTTACGACCGGACAACAGCTAACTATGGCTACACCTTC	CASSYDRTTANYGYTF
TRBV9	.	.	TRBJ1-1	TGTGCCAGCAGCGTAGTTCTCGGGGGACACACTGAAGCTTTCTTT	CASSVVLGGHTEAFF
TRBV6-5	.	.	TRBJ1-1	TGTGCCAGCAGTTACTCGATGGGGCTCAGGACTGAAGCTTTCTTT	CASSYSMGLRTEAFF
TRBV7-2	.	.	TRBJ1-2	TGTGCCAGCAGCTTGGCAGGGAGGGCTGGCTACACCTTC	CASSLAGRAGYTF
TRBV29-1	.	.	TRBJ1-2	TGCAGCGTTCCCGCCGGTGACTATGGCTACACCTTC	CSVPAGDYGYTF
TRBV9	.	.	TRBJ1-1	TGTGCCAGCAGAAAAACGACAGGCCTCACTGAAGCTTTCTTT	CASRKTTGLTEAFF
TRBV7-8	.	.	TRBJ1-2	TGTGCCAGCAGCTTGAAAGTGGGAGGGTCCTTTGGCTACACCTTC	CASSLKVGGSFGYTF
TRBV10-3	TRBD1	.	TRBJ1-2	TGTGCCATCAGTGCCGGGACAGGACTTAACTATGGCTACACCTTC	CAISAGTGLNYGYTF
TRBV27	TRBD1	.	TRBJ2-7	TGTGCCAGCAGTTTATCAGTCAGGGGGGAGCAGTACTTC	CASSLSVRGEQYF
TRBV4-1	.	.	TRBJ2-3	TGCGCCAGCAGCCAAGATCTCGCCCAGCAAGATACGCAGTATTTT	CASSQDLAQQDTQYF
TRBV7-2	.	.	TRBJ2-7	TGTGCCAGCAGCTTGTGGGGTTTTCAAACCTACGAGCAGTACTTC	CASSLWGFQTYEQYF
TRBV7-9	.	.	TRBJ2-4	TGTGCCAGCAGCCCTATGGATCGGCTAGCCAAAAACATTCAGTACTTC	CASSPMDRLAKNIQYF
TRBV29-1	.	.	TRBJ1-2	TGCAGCGTTGATTGGCCTCGGGACTATGGCTACACCTTC	CSVDWPRDYGYTF
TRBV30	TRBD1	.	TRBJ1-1	TGTGCCTGGAGTGTATCCCGGACAGGGAGGGGCACTGAAGCTTTCTTT	CAWSVSRTGRGTEAFF